This T cell receptor (beta chain) was sequenced during a study of T-cell reconstitution after alpha-beta-depleted transplantation in children. General observations from the study: Newly generated T cells supplied most T-cell counts and diversity one year post-transplant. Reportedly, alpha-beta T cells present about two months post-transplant originated from several hundred expanded clones of graft origin. The study traced high day-60 TCRbeta diversity in some patients to surviving recipient T cells and thymic progenitors.

The length of the CDR3 is 16 residues. Trimming stripped 5 bases from V and 1 base from J, with 14 bases between. In germline, CDR1 is MNHEY, CDR2 SVGAGI. The TCRbeta library incorporated unique molecular identifiers. TCRdb recomputed calls from the PCR reads with MiXCR, one row per CDR3 protein. Seen here are around 420,000 distinct CDR3 sequences, 15% to 20% observed once, and the top ten hold 25% to 30%. About this clonotype itself: As yet, its antigen is unknown.

This chain connects TRBV6-5 to TRBJ2-2; the D is unclear. This receptor was obtained from a boy younger than two who had a stem cell transplant for Wiskott-Aldrich syndrome, so the T cells may come from the graft donor. The source was PBMCs, mostly from graft donor cells, collected 360 days after TCRalphabeta/CD19-depleted stem cell transplant. This CDR3 is CASSHDLPWNTGELFF. The CDR3 DNA reads TGTGCCAGCAGTCACGACCTTCCTTGGAACACCGGGGAGCTGTTTTTT.